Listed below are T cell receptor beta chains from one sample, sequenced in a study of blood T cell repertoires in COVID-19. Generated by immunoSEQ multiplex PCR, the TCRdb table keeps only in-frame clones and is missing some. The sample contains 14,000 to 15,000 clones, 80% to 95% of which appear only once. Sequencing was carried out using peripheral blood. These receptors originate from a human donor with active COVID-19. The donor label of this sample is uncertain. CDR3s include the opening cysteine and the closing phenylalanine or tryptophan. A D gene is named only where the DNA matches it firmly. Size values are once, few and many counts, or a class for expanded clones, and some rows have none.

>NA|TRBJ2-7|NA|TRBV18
CASSPPLYYEQYF
TGTGCCAGCTCACCTCCCCTCTACTACGAGCAGTACTTC
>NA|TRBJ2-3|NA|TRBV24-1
CATSDGGRHTDTQYF
TGTGCCACCAGTGATGGGGGCAGGCACACAGATACGCAGTATTTT
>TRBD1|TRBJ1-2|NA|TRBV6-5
CASSQDRFNYGYTF
TGTGCCAGCAGCCAGGACAGGTTTAACTATGGCTACACCTTC
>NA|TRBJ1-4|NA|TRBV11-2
CASSFRVGDEKLFF
TGTGCCAGCAGCTTCAGGGTTGGGGATGAAAAACTGTTTTTT
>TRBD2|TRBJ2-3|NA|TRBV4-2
CASSQDLGRFLQRGTDTQYF
TGTGCCAGCAGCCAAGATCTTGGGCGGTTTCTCCAGCGGGGTACAGATACGCAGTATTTT
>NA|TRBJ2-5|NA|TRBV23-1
CASWPHGKETQYF
TGCGCCAGCTGGCCCCACGGGAAGGAGACCCAGTACTTC
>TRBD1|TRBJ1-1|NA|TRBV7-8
CASSSGTGTAFF
TGTGCCAGCAGCTCTGGGACAGGGACCGCTTTCTTT
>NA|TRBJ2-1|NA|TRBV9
CASSVGPGINEQFF
TGTGCCAGCAGCGTGGGTCCAGGGATCAATGAGCAGTTCTTC
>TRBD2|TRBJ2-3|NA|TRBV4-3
CASSQASGGTDTQYF
TGCGCCAGCAGCCAAGCAAGCGGGGGCACAGATACGCAGTATTTT
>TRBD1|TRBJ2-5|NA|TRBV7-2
CASSFSGQGARETQYF
TGTGCCAGCAGCTTCTCCGGACAGGGAGCGCGAGAGACCCAGTACTTC
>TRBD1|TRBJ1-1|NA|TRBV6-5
CASKPQGGNTEAFF
TGTGCCAGCAAACCCCAGGGGGGAAACACTGAAGCTTTCTTT
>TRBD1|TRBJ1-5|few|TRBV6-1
CASSDGTGRQPQHF
TGTGCCAGCAGTGACGGGACAGGGCGGCAGCCCCAGCATTTT
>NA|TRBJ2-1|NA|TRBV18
CASSPVQLNEQFF
TGTGCCAGCTCACCGGTGCAGTTAAATGAGCAGTTCTTC
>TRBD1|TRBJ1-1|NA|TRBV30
CAWSVLAGGSTEAFF
TGTGCCTGGAGTGTATTGGCAGGGGGTAGCACTGAAGCTTTCTTT
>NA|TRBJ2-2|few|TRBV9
CASSVVPDNTGELFF
TGTGCCAGCAGCGTAGTTCCAGATAACACCGGGGAGCTGTTTTTT
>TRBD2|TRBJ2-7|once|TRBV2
CASSITSGSEYF
TGTGCCAGCAGTATCACTAGCGGGAGTGAGTACTTC
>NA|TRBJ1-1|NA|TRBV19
CASSITGLMNTEAFF
TGTGCCAGTAGTATAACAGGGCTCATGAACACTGAAGCTTTCTTT
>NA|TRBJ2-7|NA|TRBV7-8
CASSFATEVSYEQYF
TGTGCCAGCAGCTTTGCAACAGAAGTTTCCTACGAGCAGTACTTC
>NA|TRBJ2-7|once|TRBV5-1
CASSLAPRGRVSSYEQYF
TGCGCCAGCAGCTTGGCCCCCAGGGGTAGGGTAAGCTCCTACGAGCAGTACTTC
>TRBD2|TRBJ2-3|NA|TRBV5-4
CASSFKAGGGTDTQYF
TGTGCCAGCAGCTTTAAAGCGGGGGGGGGCACAGATACGCAGTATTTT
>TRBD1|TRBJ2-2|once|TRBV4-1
CASSPLAGTGYSGELFF
TGCGCCAGCAGCCCATTGGCGGGGACAGGATACTCCGGGGAGCTGTTTTTT
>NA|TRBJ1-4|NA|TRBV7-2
CASSLRPGSSGEKLFF
TGTGCCAGCAGCTTAAGACCGGGGTCGAGTGGTGAAAAACTGTTTTTT
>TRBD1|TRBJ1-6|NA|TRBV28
CASSRDSSPLHF
TGTGCCAGCAGTCGGGACAGTTCACCCCTCCACTTT
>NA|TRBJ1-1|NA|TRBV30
CAWSVRRVTEAFF
TGTGCCTGGAGTGTGCGCAGGGTCACTGAAGCTTTCTTT
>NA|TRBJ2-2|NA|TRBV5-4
CASSRALARELFF
TGTGCCAGCAGCCGTGCCCTAGCAAGGGAGCTGTTTTTT
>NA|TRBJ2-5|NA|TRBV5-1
CASSLAGAQETQYF
TGCGCCAGCAGCTTAGCAGGGGCCCAGGAGACCCAGTACTTC
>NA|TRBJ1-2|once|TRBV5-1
CASSLEQGLNYGYTF
TGCGCCAGCAGCTTGGAACAGGGCCTAAACTATGGCTACACCTTC
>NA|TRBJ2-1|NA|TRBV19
CASSRSGNEQFF
TGTGCCAGTAGCCGTAGCGGCAATGAGCAGTTCTTC
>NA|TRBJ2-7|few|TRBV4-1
CASSQDYLRDEQYF
TGCGCCAGCAGCCAAGATTACCTCAGGGACGAGCAGTACTTC
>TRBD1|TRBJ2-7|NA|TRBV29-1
CSVEKTGGYEQYF
TGCAGCGTGGAAAAGACAGGGGGGTACGAGCAGTACTTC
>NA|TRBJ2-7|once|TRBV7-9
CASSLSGARVHEQYF
TGTGCCAGCAGCTTAAGCGGAGCCCGGGTCCACGAGCAGTACTTC
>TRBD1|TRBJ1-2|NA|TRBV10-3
CAIAAQGVEGYTF
TGTGCCATCGCCGCACAGGGGGTGGAGGGCTACACCTTC